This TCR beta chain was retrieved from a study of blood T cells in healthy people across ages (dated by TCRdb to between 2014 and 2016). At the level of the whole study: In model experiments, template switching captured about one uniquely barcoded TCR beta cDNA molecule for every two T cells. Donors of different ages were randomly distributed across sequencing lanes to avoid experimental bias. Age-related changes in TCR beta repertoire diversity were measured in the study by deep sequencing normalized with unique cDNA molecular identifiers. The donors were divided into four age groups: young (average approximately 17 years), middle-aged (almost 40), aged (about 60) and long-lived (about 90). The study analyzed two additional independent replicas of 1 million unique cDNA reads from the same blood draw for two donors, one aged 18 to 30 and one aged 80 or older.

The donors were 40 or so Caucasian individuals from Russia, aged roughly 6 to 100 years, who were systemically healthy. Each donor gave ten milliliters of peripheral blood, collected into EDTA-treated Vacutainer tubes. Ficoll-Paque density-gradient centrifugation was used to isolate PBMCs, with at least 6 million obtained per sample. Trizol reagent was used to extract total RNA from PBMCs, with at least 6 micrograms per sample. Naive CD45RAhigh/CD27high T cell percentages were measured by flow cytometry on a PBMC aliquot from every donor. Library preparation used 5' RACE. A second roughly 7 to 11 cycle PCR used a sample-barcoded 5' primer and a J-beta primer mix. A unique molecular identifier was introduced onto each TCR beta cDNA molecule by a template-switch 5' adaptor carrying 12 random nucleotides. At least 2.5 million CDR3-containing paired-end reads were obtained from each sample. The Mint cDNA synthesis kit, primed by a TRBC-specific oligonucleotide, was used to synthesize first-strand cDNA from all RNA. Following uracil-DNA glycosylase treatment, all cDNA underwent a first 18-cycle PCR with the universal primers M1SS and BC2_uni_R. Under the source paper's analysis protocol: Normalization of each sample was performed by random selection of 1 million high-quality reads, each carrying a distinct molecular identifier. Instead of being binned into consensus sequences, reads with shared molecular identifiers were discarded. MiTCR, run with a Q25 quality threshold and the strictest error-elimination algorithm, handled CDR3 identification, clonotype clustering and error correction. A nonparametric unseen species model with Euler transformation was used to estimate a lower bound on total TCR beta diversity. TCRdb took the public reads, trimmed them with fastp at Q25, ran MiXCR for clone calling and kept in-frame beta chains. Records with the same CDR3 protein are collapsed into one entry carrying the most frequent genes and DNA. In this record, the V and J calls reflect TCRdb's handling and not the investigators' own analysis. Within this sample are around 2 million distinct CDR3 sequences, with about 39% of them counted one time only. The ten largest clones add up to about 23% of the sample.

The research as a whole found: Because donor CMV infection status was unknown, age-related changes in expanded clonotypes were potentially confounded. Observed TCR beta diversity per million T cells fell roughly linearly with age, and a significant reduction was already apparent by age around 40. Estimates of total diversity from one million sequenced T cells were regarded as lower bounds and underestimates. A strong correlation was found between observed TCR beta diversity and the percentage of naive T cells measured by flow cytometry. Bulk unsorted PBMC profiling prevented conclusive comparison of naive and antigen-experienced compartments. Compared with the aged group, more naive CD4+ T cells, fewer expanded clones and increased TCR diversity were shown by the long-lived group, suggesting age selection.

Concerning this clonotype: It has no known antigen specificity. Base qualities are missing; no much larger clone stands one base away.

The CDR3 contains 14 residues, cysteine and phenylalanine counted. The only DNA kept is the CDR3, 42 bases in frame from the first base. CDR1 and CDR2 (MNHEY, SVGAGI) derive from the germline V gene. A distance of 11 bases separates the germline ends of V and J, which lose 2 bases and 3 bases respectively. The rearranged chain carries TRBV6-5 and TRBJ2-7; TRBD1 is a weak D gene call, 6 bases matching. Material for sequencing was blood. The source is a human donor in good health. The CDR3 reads CASSYTRGSYEQYF. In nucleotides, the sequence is TGTGCCAGCAGTTACACCAGGGGAAGCTACGAGCAGTACTTC.